Following are 6 T cell receptor beta chains from one sample sequenced in a study of blood T cell repertoires in COVID-19. Here immunoSEQ multiplex PCR was the method, and the copy in TCRdb shows in-frame clones only, minus some. This table holds 150,000 or so clones, around 86% found once. The specimen sequenced was peripheral blood. The receptors stem from a man aged 55 to 70 with acute or convalescent COVID-19.

J is TRBJ2-2 and V is TRBV27; D gene uncertain. The CDR3 is 12 amino acids. V lost 3 bases and J lost 6, with 5 bases in between. Germline V gene sequence: CDR1 MNHEY, CDR2 SMNVEV (reference sequence). The CDR3 sequence: CASSFFPGELFF. CDR3 nucleotides: TGTGCCAGCAGTTTCTTCCCCGGGGAGCTGTTTTTT.

This chain connects TRBV19 to TRBJ1-2; D unresolved. The CDR3 extends over 15 amino acids. V lost 6 bases and J 6 bases, leaving 20 bases between the germline ends. Germline-derived CDR1 and CDR2 are LNHDA and SQIVND (reference sequence). CDR3 DNA: TGTGCCAGTAGGTCATCTTTTCTCCTACGGGATGGCTACACCTTC. Residues: CASRSSFLLRDGYTF.

This clone is labeled as medium-sized. This chain links TRBV15 with TRBJ2-5; perhaps TRBD2 as D (6 bases). This CDR3 has 14 residues. From germline, CDR1 is LNHNV and CDR2 YYDKDF (reference sequence). V lost 3 bases to trimming and J lost 4 bases, with 12 bases between them. CDR3 sequence: CATSSHVGGETQYF. The CDR3, as DNA: TGTGCCACCAGCAGCCACGTGGGGGGAGAGACCCAGTACTTC.

This clone was found once. The chain carries TRBV18 and TRBJ2-5; D is perhaps TRBD1 (5 bases). CDR1 and CDR2 from the germline V gene are KGHSH and LQKENI. The CDR3 length is 13 residues. Trimming pared 6 bases from V and 5 bases from J, leaving 13 bases between. The CDR3 sequence is CASSQGLRETQYF. The CDR3 DNA sequence: TGTGCCAGCTCCCAGGGTCTAAGGGAGACCCAGTACTTC.

This clone was seen a few times. This chain connects TRBV28 to TRBJ1-2; 8 positions match TRBD1. V trimming: 4 bases; J trimming: 4 bases; junction bases outside the gene matches: 14. Germline CDR1 reads MDHEN; CDR2 reads SYDVKM. The CDR3 spans 17 residues. The CDR3: CASSSQGASVLTYGYTF. DNA of the CDR3: TGTGCCAGCAGTTCCCAGGGGGCTTCTGTTTTAACCTATGGCTACACCTTC.

This chain links TRBV7-9 with TRBJ1-3, with D perhaps matching TRBD1 (5 bases). Germline V gives CDR1 SEHNR, CDR2 FQNEAQ (reference sequence). The CDR3 spans 12 residues. V dropped 7 bases and J dropped 9 bases, with 13 bases sitting between them. CDR3 nucleotide sequence: TGTGCCAGCAACTTTCCGACAGCCACCATATATTTT. The encoded protein is CASNFPTATIYF.